This T cell receptor beta chain is from a study of cytomegalovirus exposure and HLA in healthy donors. Study-level findings and limits: Most TCR sequences were uncommon, yet certain public TCRs appeared in many donors. Both high specificity and high sensitivity reportedly marked the classifier's diagnosis of cytomegalovirus status. CMV antigen specificity of a few CMV-associated chains was confirmed in vitro. The tendency of first-cohort TCR clusters to co-occur in the roughly 130 validation repertoires emerged from a later analysis.

The method was immunoSEQ multiplex PCR; TCRdb's version includes in-frame clones alone and lacks a portion of them. The profile shows some 110,000 clones, about 94% of them singletons. Comments on this clone: Its matching antigen is unknown.

The CDR3 spans 18 residues. The V gene end was trimmed by 3 bases and the J gene end by 3 bases; junction bases not matched to a gene: 14. Germline V gene lookup returns CDR1 SGHAT and CDR2 FQNNGV. The source material was PBMCs. This sequence originates from a woman in her late teens or twenties in good health and CMV-seronegative. The chain has TRBV11-2 and TRBJ2-7, with 10 bases that match TRBD2. CDR3 bases: TGTGCCAGCAGCTTGCTAGCGGGGGAGAGTTCCAGCCTCTACGAGCAGTACTTC. It yields the protein CASSLLAGESSSLYEQYF.